This TCR beta chain was profiled in a study of T cells after yellow fever vaccination. The germline V gene encodes CDR1 LGHDT and CDR2 YNNKEL (reference sequence). With 4 bases removed from V and 4 bases from J, the gap between germline ends came to 16 bases. The CDR3 contains 15 residues. TCRdb passed the 5' RACE reads through MiXCR, listing each CDR3 protein once. The data contain 400,000 to 650,000 distinct CDR3 sequences, just over 20% of them singletons. The receptor was isolated from a young man who received the YFV17D yellow fever vaccine. The starting material was PBMCs, obtained less than 25 days after the first yellow fever vaccination. This rearrangement joins TRBV3-1 to TRBJ1-2; weak D call: TRBD1 (5 bases). CDR3 amino acids: CASSPYRGNTYGYTF. CDR3 sequence (DNA): TGTGCCAGCAGCCCTTATCGGGGGAATACCTATGGCTACACCTTC.